The 6 T cell receptor beta chains below come from one sample, sequenced in a study of beta chain features in type 1 diabetes. Reverse transcribing all isolated RNA meant expressed TCRB transcripts were sequenced. TCRdb's table, derived via immunoSEQ multiplex PCR, lists solely in-frame clones and lacks some. This sample has a few hundred thousand clones, with roughly 30% found just once. The sample was central memory CD4+ T cells from blood. These receptors all come from a man aged 25-45 years in good health.

The chain joins TRBV7-9 to TRBJ2-5; D is unresolved. V was shortened by 1 base and J by 5 bases, with 5 bases between the two germline ends. Germline V gives CDR1 SEHNR, CDR2 FQNEAQ (reference sequence). The CDR3 consists of 12 residues. CDR3 residues: CASSLVRETQYF. DNA of the CDR3: TGTGCCAGCAGCTTAGTCCGGGAGACCCAGTACTTC.

The table lists this clone with a few counts. The V and J genes are TRBV7-2 and TRBJ2-5; perhaps D is TRBD1 or TRBD2 (5 bases each). CDR1 and CDR2 (germline): SGHTA, FQGNSA. The CDR3 length is 16 residues. The V end lost 3 bases, the J end lost 1 base, and 15 bases lay between the germline ends. Here the CDR3 reads CASSLGVGPSQETQYF. Written as DNA, the CDR3 is TGTGCCAGCAGCTTGGGGGTCGGGCCTAGCCAAGAGACCCAGTACTTC.

This clone was counted a few times. This rearrangement joins TRBV29-1 to TRBJ1-5, with D unclear. Per the germline V gene, CDR1 is SQVTM and CDR2 is ANQGSEA. The CDR3 has 12 amino acids. Trimming shortened V by 4 bases and J by 7 bases, and 11 bases separated the two germline ends. DNA of the CDR3: TGCAGCGTTGGGGCAGAGGGCCAGCCCCAGCATTTT. This gives the protein CSVGAEGQPQHF.

This clone was counted between two and nine times. This sequence joins TRBV29-1 and TRBJ2-5; D uncertain. Germline loops: CDR1 SQVTM, CDR2 ANQGSEA. The germline V and J ends were trimmed by 0 bases and 7 bases, with 18 bases remaining between them. The CDR3 runs to 15 residues. The CDR3 nucleotides read TGCAGCGTTGAAGAAGGTATCGTTATCCACCCGACCCAGTACTTC. Its translation is CSVEEGIVIHPTQYF. Looking up the rest from reference TRBV29-1 and TRBJ2-5 gives the full variable domain: SAVISQKPSRDICQRGTSLTIQCQVDSQVTMMFWYRQQPGQSLTLIATANQGSEATYESGFVIDKFPISRPNLTFSTLTVSNMSPEDSSIYLCSVEEGIVIHPTQYFGPGTRLLVL.

This clone was observed a handful of times. The chain combines TRBV6-5 with TRBJ1-1; D is uncertain. Trimming left V 7 bases short and J 5 bases short, with 8 bases between. Germline assignment: CDR1 MNHEY and CDR2 SVGAGI. The CDR3 is 11 residues long. CDR3 sequence (DNA): TGTGCCAGCACGGTTGGTACTGAAGCTTTCTTT. Translating gives CASTVGTEAFF.

The chain joins TRBV27 to TRBJ1-5; no firm D call. The CDR3 is made up of 15 amino acids. V gave up 5 bases and J gave up 2 bases, with 13 bases separating them. Germline V CDR1 and CDR2: MNHEY, SMNVEV (reference sequence). The CDR3 protein is CASSPSGSGNQPQHF. The CDR3 bases are TGTGCCAGCAGTCCCTCCGGCAGCGGCAATCAGCCCCAGCATTTT.